The clone carrying this T cell receptor beta chain has a count of ten or more. The antigen is not known. Trimming cost V 4 bases and J 5 bases, with 12 bases left between them. This CDR3 comprises 13 residues. The V gene's germline CDR1 is PRHDT and CDR2 FYEKMQ (reference sequence). This record belongs to a study of neurological immune-mediated disorders. Findings and caveats of the study: Private repertoires in all groups were suggested, as expanded clones shared no CDR3 amino acid sequences across subjects.

The making of cDNA relied on 5'RACE with 10-nucleotide random UMIs. TCRdb re-derived calls from the 5' RACE reads in MiXCR, one entry per CDR3 protein. The table includes about 59,000 distinct CDR3 sequences, roughly 13% detected once. The sequence came from a woman aged 55-69 years with HTLV-1-associated myelopathy (HAM/TSP). Sequenced: PBMCs. This chain links TRBV13 with TRBJ2-7; unclear D gene. The CDR3 DNA sequence: TGTGCCAGCAGCTCTTCAATGGTGAACGAGCAGTACTTC. It encodes CASSSSMVNEQYF.